A single sample is the source of the 13 T cell receptor beta chains below, sequenced in a study of T cell changes during pregnancy in multiple sclerosis. Here immunoSEQ multiplex PCR was the method, and the copy in TCRdb shows in-frame clones only, minus some. The data hold approximately 63,000 clones, with approximately 93% observed a single time. Sequenced here: CD8+ T cells from peripheral blood mononuclear cells, sampled in the third trimester of pregnancy. The receptors were gathered from a female donor with multiple sclerosis, enrolled in a pregnancy study.

The gene calls are TRBV30 and TRBJ1-5, with D hard to call. CDR1 GTSNPN and CDR2 SVGIG come from the germline V gene (reference sequence). V lost 0 bases and J 0 bases, leaving 3 bases between the germline ends. The CDR3 contains 13 residues. In DNA form, the CDR3 reads TGTGCCTGGAGTGTCTATAGCAATCAGCCCCAGCATTTT. Encoded protein: CAWSVYSNQPQHF.

The chain is built from TRBV7-2 and TRBJ2-7; TRBD2 matches 12 bases. J lost 2 bases, V lost 5 bases, and 4 bases had no gene match. The CDR3 totals 15 residues. The V gene's germline CDR1 is SGHTA and CDR2 FQGNSA. For the CDR3, the DNA is TGTGCCAGCAGCATAGGACTAGCGGGAACCTACGAGCAGTACTTC. Residues: CASSIGLAGTYEQYF.

V and J are TRBV29-1 and TRBJ1-2, with TRBD1 matching over 7 bases. This CDR3 is built from 12 residues. J gave up 4 bases and V 5 bases, and 4 bases lay outside the gene matches. CDR1 and CDR2 from the germline V gene are SQVTM and ANQGSEA. The CDR3 region has the DNA TGCAGCGTTCCACAGGGGTCCTATGGCTACACCTTC. It encodes CSVPQGSYGYTF.

The rearrangement uses TRBV6-5 and TRBJ1-2; D might be TRBD1 (6 bases). This CDR3 region has 13 residues. Trimming shortened V by 3 bases and J by 2 bases, and 7 bases separated the two germline ends. Germline loops: CDR1 MNHEY, CDR2 SVGAGI. The DNA of the CDR3 is TGTGCCAGCAGTTATGGACAGAACTATGGCTACACCTTC. It yields the protein CASSYGQNYGYTF.

The rearrangement uses TRBV27 and TRBJ2-4; possible D gene TRBD1, 6 bases. Trimming pared 5 bases from V and 2 bases from J, leaving 13 bases between. The CDR3 runs 15 residues. Looked up from germline, CDR1 is MNHEY and CDR2 is SMNVEV (reference sequence). This chain's CDR3 is CASSPQGAPKNIQYF. CDR3 DNA sequence: TGTGCCAGCAGTCCACAGGGAGCGCCCAAAAACATTCAGTACTTC.

In this sample, this clone turned up once. The chain couples TRBV14 to TRBJ2-3; D unresolved. Germline-derived CDR1 and CDR2 are SGHDN and FVKESK. Trimming left V 0 bases short and J 7 bases short, with 14 bases between. CDR3 length: 15 residues. The CDR3 DNA reads TGTGCCAGCAGCCAAGATTCGAGACTCCTCTATACGCAGTATTTT. Translating gives CASSQDSRLLYTQYF.

This rearrangement joins TRBV12-5 to TRBJ1-1; 7 positions match TRBD1. There are 15 residues in the CDR3. Germline V gene lookup returns CDR1 LGHNT and CDR2 FRNRAP. Trimming took 1 base from V and 6 from J; bases not matched to a gene: 8. The CDR3 spells CASGLDPSQGPEAFF. CDR3 bases: TGTGCTAGTGGTTTGGACCCGTCACAGGGGCCTGAAGCTTTCTTT. Looking up the rest from reference TRBV12-5 and TRBJ1-1 gives the full variable domain: DARVTQTPRHKVTEMGQEVTMRCQPILGHNTVFWYRQTMMQGLELLAYFRNRAPLDDSGMPKDRFSAEMPDATLATLKIQPSEPRDSAVYFCASGLDPSQGPEAFFGQGTRLTVV.

V and J are TRBV6-5 and TRBJ1-2; D perhaps matches TRBD1 (6 bases). The V end was cut by 4 bases, the J end by 5 bases, with 14 bases between. The CDR3 consists of 14 residues. The germline V gene has CDR1 MNHEY and CDR2 SVGAGI. The CDR3 DNA sequence: TGTGCCAGCAGTTCGCAGGGGACCGGATATGGCTACACCTTC. It yields the protein CASSSQGTGYGYTF.

The V call is TRBV4-1, the J call TRBJ2-7; weak D call: TRBD2 (6 bases). V was shortened by 1 base and J by 0 bases, with 13 bases between the two germline ends. The germline CDR1 and CDR2 sequences are MGHRA and YSYEKL. This CDR3 is built from 16 residues. CDR3 protein: CASSQAPWRDSYEQYF. CDR3 DNA: TGCGCCAGCAGCCAAGCACCATGGCGGGACTCCTACGAGCAGTACTTC.

The sample holds one count of this clone. The chain has TRBV29-1 and TRBJ2-7; D perhaps matches TRBD2 (7 bases). Trimming removed 7 bases from V and 1 base from J, with 17 bases in between. The CDR3 is 14 amino acids. The germline V gene encodes CDR1 SQVTM and CDR2 ANQGSEA. The CDR3 DNA follows: TGCAGCGCCGGGGGGACACTAGGGTCCTACGAGCAGTACTTC. Translating gives CSAGGTLGSYEQYF.

The J gene is TRBJ2-7, the V gene TRBV27; 7 bases align to TRBD1. Germline V gene data show CDR1 as MNHEY and CDR2 as SMNVEV (reference sequence). This CDR3 comprises 12 residues. V trimming: 9 bases; J trimming: 11 bases; junction bases outside the gene matches: 13. The CDR3 DNA is TGTGCCAGTAGACAGGGTGGTGCCTGGGAGTACTTC. Its protein product is CASRQGGAWEYF.

The chain uses TRBV19 and TRBJ2-7; a possible D gene is TRBD2 (6 bases). V lost 5 bases to trimming and J lost 2 bases, with 10 bases between them. The CDR3 consists of 13 residues. The germline gives CDR1 LNHDA, CDR2 SQIVND (reference sequence). CDR3 sequence reads: CASSAAGPYEQYF. CDR3 DNA sequence: TGTGCCAGTAGTGCGGCGGGACCCTACGAGCAGTACTTC.

The chain combines TRBV28 with TRBJ2-1, with TRBD2 identical over 7 bases. The CDR3 contains 14 residues. Germline V gene data show CDR1 as MDHEN and CDR2 as SYDVKM. V lost 6 bases, J lost 8 bases, and 10 bases stayed unmatched. CDR3 region: CASSVAGGTDEQFF. CDR3 sequence (DNA): TGTGCCAGCAGCGTAGCGGGCGGGACGGATGAGCAGTTCTTC.